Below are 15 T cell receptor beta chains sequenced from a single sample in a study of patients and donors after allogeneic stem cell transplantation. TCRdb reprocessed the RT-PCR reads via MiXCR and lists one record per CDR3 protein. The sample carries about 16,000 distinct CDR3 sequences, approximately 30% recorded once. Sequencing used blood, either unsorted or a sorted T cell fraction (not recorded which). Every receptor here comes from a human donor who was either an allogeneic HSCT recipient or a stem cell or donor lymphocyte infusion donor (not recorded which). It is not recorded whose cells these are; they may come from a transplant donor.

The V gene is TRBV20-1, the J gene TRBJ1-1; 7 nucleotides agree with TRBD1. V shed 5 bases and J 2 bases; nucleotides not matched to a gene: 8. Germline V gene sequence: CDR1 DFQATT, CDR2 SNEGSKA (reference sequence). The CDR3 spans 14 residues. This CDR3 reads CSAYRGSINTEAFF. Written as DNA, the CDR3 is TGCAGTGCTTACAGGGGTTCTATTAACACTGAAGCTTTCTTT.

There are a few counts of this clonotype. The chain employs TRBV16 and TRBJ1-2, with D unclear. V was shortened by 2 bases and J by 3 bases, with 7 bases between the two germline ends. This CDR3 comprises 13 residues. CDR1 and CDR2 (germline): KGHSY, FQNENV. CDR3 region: CASSQEDYYGYTF. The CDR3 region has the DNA TGTGCCAGCAGCCAAGAGGATTACTATGGCTACACCTTC.

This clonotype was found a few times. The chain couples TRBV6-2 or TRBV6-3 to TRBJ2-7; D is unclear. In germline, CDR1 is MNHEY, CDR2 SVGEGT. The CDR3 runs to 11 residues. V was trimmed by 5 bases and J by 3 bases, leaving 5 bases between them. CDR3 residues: CASSHSYEQYF. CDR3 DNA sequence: TGTGCCAGCAGTCACAGCTACGAGCAGTACTTC.

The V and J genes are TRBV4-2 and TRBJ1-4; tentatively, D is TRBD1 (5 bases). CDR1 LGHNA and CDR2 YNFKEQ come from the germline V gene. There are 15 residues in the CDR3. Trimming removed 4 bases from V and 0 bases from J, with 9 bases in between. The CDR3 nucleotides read TGTGCCAGCAGCCTAAGACAGCCAACTAATGAAAAACTGTTTTTT. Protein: CASSLRQPTNEKLFF.

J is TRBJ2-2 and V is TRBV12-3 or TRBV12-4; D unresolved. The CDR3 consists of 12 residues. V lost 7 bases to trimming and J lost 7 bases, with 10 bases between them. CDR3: CASTLVGGELFF. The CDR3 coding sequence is TGTGCCAGCACTCTCGTGGGCGGGGAGCTGTTTTTT.

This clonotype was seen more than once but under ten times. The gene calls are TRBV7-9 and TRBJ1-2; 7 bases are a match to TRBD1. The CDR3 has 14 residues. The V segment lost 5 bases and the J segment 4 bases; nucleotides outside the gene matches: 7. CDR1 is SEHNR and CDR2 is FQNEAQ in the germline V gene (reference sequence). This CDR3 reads CASSTHRDSYGYTF. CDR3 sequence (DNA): TGTGCCAGCAGCACTCATCGGGACAGCTATGGCTACACCTTC. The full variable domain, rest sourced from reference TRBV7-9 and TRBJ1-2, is DTGVSQNPRHKITKRGQNVTFRCDPISEHNRLYWYRQTLGQGPEFLTYFQNEAQLEKSRLLSDRFSAERPKGSFSTLEIQRTEQGDSAMYLCASSTHRDSYGYTFGSGTRLTVV.

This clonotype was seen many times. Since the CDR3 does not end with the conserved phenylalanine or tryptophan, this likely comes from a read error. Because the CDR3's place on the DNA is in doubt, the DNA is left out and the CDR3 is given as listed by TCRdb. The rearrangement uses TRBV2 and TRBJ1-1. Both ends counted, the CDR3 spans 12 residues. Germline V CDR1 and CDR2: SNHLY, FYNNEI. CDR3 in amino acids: CASSVSASTLST.

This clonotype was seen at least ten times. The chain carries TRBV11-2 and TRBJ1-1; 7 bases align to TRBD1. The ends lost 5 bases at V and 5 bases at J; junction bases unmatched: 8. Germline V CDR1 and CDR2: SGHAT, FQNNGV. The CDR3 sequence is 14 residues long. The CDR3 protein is CASSQGQARTEAFF. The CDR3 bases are TGTGCCAGCAGCCAAGGACAGGCGAGGACTGAAGCTTTCTTT.

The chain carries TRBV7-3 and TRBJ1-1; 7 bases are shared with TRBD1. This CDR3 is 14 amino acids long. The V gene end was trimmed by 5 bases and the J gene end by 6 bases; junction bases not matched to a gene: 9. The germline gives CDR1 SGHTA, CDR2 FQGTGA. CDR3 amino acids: CASSPQGSRAEAFF. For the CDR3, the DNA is TGTGCCAGCAGCCCACAGGGGTCGAGGGCTGAAGCTTTCTTT. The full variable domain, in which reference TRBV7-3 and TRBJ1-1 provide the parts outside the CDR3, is GAGVSQTPSNKVTEKGKYVELRCDPISGHTALYWYRQSLGQGPEFLIYFQGTGAADDSGLPNDRFFAVRPEGSVSTLKIQRTERGDSAVYLCASSPQGSRAEAFFGQGTRLTVV.

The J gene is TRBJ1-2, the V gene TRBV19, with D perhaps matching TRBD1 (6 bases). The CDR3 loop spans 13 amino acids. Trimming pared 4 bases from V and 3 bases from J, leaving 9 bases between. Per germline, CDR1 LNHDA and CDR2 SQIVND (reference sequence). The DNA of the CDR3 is TGTGCCAGTAGTAAATCAGGGGACTATGGCTACACCTTC. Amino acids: CASSKSGDYGYTF.

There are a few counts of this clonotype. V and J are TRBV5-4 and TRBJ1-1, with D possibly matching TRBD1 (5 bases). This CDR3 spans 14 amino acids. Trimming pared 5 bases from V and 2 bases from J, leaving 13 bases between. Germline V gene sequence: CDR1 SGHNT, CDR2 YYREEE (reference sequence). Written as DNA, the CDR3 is TGTGCCAGCAGGTACCGACAGTCCAACACTGAAGCTTTCTTT. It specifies CASRYRQSNTEAFF.

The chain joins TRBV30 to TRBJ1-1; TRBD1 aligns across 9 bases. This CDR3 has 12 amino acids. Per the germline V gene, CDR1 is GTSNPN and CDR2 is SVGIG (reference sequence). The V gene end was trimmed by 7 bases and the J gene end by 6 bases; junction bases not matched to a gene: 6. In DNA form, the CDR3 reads TGTGCCTCTCGACAGGGGGTCGCTGAAGCTTTCTTT. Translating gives CASRQGVAEAFF.

The CDR3, as DNA: TGCGCCAGCAGCCCCGGGGGAAAGGCTAACTATGGCTACACCTTC. Its protein product is CASSPGGKANYGYTF. The chain couples TRBV5-1 to TRBJ1-2; TRBD1 is a possible D gene (5 bases). The CDR3 runs 15 residues. Trimming shortened V by 4 bases and J by 0 bases, and 13 bases separated the two germline ends. Germline V gene sequence: CDR1 SGHRS, CDR2 YFSETQ. Combining the CDR3 with reference TRBV5-1 and TRBJ1-2 gives the whole variable domain KAGVTQTPRYLIKTRGQQVTLSCSPISGHRSVSWYQQTPGQGLQFLFEYFSETQRNKGNFPGRFSGRQFSNSRSEMNVSTLELGDSALYLCASSPGGKANYGYTFGSGTRLTVV.

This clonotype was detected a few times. CDR3 residues: CASSPRQGGGTEAFF. The CDR3 DNA sequence: TGCGCCAGCAGCCCCCGACAGGGTGGTGGCACTGAAGCTTTCTTT. The rearrangement joins TRBV5-1 to TRBJ1-1; 7 nucleotides match TRBD1. The junction had 10 bases not matched to a gene; V was cut back by 4 bases and J by 4 bases. The CDR3 totals 15 residues. Germline V gene sequence: CDR1 SGHRS, CDR2 YFSETQ.

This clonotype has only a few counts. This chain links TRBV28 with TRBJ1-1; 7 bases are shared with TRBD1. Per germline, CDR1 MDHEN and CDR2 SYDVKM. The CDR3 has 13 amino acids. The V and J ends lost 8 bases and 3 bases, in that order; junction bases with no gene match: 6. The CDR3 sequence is CASVSGGDTEAFF. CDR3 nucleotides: TGTGCCAGCGTATCAGGGGGGGACACTGAAGCTTTCTTT. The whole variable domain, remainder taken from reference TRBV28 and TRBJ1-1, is DVKVTQSSRYLVKRTGEKVFLECVQDMDHENMFWYRQDPGLGLRLIYFSYDVKMKEKGDIPEGYSVSREKKERFSLILESASTNQTSMYLCASVSGGDTEAFFGQGTRLTVV.